This T cell receptor beta chain was observed in a study of OX40 agonist ivuxolimab in advanced cancers. The wider study: Participants, 70% to 90% male, averaged 60 years of age, ranging from about 20 to 80. Checkpoint inhibitors had been given previously to roughly 40% of patients.

Study-level results: Expanded clones were, on average, more numerous among CD8+ T cells than CD4+. Normalized T-cell clonal expansion was also low in some nonresponders.

This clone was observed once. Its antigen is not identified. TCRdb keeps only in-frame clones here, not all; method: immunoSEQ multiplex PCR. The sample shows approximately 81,000 clones, about 93% of them seen only once. Here the sequenced sample was CD4+ or CD8+ T cells sorted from blood, taken in a trial of the OX40 agonist ivuxolimab. This receptor was identified in an adult with an advanced solid tumor such as melanoma, head and neck, liver or kidney cancer.

The CDR3 nucleotides are TGCAGCGTCGACCAAGACTCACAGGGGTTCTATGGCTACACCTTC. This sequence encodes CSVDQDSQGFYGYTF. This chain uses TRBV29-1 with TRBJ1-2, with 7 bases that match TRBD1. The germline gives CDR1 SQVTM, CDR2 ANQGSEA. After removal of 6 bases from V and 4 bases from J, the junction contained 14 bases not matched to a gene. This CDR3 has 15 amino acids.